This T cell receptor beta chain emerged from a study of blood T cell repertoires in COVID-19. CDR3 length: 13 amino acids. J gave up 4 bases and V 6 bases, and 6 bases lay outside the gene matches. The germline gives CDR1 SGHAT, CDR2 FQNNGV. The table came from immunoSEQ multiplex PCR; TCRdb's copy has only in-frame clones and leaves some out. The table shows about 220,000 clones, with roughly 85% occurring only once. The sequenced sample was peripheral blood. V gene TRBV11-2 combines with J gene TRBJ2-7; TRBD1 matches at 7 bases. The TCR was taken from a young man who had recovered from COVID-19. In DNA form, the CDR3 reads TGTGCCAGCAGTGTAACAGGGGTTTACGAGCAGTACTTC. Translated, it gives CASSVTGVYEQYF.